This paragraph reports one T cell receptor beta chain. The junction differs from germline at one of its ends, possibly a read error. From germline, CDR1 is SGHVS and CDR2 FQNEAQ. The CDR3 totals 13 residues. These data belong to a study of cytomegalovirus exposure and HLA in healthy donors. The PCR contained 60 Vbeta and 13 Jbeta primers. TCRdb's copy holds only in-frame clones and misses some; the assay was immunoSEQ multiplex PCR. Here the sample spans 130,000 to 150,000 clones, over 65% being singletons. This chain uses TRBV7-8 with TRBJ2-7; D may be TRBD2 (7 bases). The receptor was derived from a female donor in good health and CMV-seronegative. Sequenced material: PBMCs. This CDR3 reads CAGRGGDGYEQYF. CDR3 coding DNA: TGTGCCGGCAGGGGAGGGGATGGGTACGAGCAGTACTTC.